This record concerns one TCR beta chain sequence. This clonotype was recorded many times. Its specific antigen is unknown. No base quality values were provided; no much bigger clone lies one nucleotide off. The TCR beta CDR3 regions were amplified from RNA transcripts. The TCR CDR3 was subjected to a first round of RT-PCR using the HTBI primer set and the Qiagen OneStep RT-PCR kit. Libraries were constructed in a second round of multiplex PCR, after which size selection and purification were performed. The libraries were sequenced on an Illumina HiSeq2000 using paired-end 100 bp reads. The authors' analysis ran thus. SOAPnuke was used to process the raw data, removing reads that contained adapters or uncalled bases, had a mean Phred below 15, or lacked an exact match to the constant primer or identifier. High-quality paired reads were merged using COPE v1.2.5, and each unique nucleotide sequence was defined as a clonotype. Clonotypes were aligned to IMGT TRBV, TRBD and TRBJ reference segments using MiTCR v1.1. Analysis was restricted to V-J combinations with a frequency above 0.0001, which covered roughly 99% of repertoires. A TCS score was defined as the ratio of F50 (clonal expansion) to E x V (chaos), with BLOSUM62-based TCRdist applied between CDR3 peptides within each V-J. Welch's t-statistics and random forest reduced around 520 V-J features to 10 to 15, which were used in a naive Bayes classifier (R e1071). The raw public data were reprocessed by TCRdb itself: fastp quality trimming at Q25, MiXCR clonotype calling, in-frame beta chains only. A single entry per CDR3 protein holds the most common genes and DNA from its merged rows. The authors' filters were not applied to this entry. In all, the sample holds fewer than 900,000 distinct CDR3 sequences, and about 15% of those were seen once. 8.4% of the sample is in the top ten clones.

The CDR3 has 9 amino acids, counting the end cysteine and phenylalanine. CDR3 DNA is the only sequence kept; it has 27 bases, read in frame from the first base. V loses 4 bases of germline sequence and J loses 9 bases, and the interval between the two ends is 4 bases. CDR1 and CDR2 are drawn from the germline V gene: SQVTM, ANQGSEA. This specimen belongs to a study of T cells in Graves' hyperthyroidism and ophthalmopathy (dated by TCRdb to the late 2010s). General notes on the study: Peripheral blood was collected at initial diagnosis, before any treatment. A discovery cohort of roughly 100 patients, roughly 45 with Graves' ophthalmopathy and approximately 60 with stable Graves' hyperthyroidism, was used to find distinguishing TCR V-J signatures. Prospective prediction of ophthalmopathy was tested in an independent validation cohort of about 19 hyperthyroidism patients and 17 patients who later progressed to ophthalmopathy. The 95 to 100 discovery patients were randomly divided into training and test sets at a 7:3 ratio. The study also compared thyroid tissue and blood T-cell repertoires from about six Graves' hyperthyroidism patients. After blood sampling, hyperthyroidism patients were treated with methimazole at a starting dose of 30 mg daily, and ophthalmopathy patients were treated with high-dose intravenous methylprednisolone. TCR Vbeta CDR3 sequencing of 130 to 150 peripheral blood samples (more than 40 ophthalmopathy, some 75 hyperthyroidism and about 17 progressor patients) is reported in the paper. What the research found in general, with its limitations: A model built on a 13 V-J signature distinguished ophthalmopathy from stable hyperthyroidism, reaching approximately 89% sensitivity and approximately 81% specificity in cross-validation and 80%/75% in testing. During validation, the model predicted progression to ophthalmopathy a median of roughly 7.1 months ahead of onset, with roughly 65% sensitivity and roughly 72% specificity. Most expanded thyroid clonotypes (frequency above 0.001) were also found in blood, which suggests that blood repertoires may mirror thyroid immune responses. No statistical method was used to fix the sample size in advance, and group allocation was not hidden from the investigators.

Graves' hyperthyroidism was defined as stable when no progression to ophthalmopathy occurred over 18 months of follow-up. Hyperthyroidism patients were aged 18 to 65 years and newly diagnosed, with disease duration of less than 2 months. Exclusion was applied to patients with uncontrolled infections, other autoimmune diseases, pregnancy or lactation. Clinical symptoms, serum thyroxine and TRAb, thyroid ultrasound, and orbital computed tomography formed the basis for the diagnoses. Ficoll-Paque density gradient centrifugation was used to isolate PBMCs from about 9.4 ml of fresh peripheral blood. Trizol reagent was used to extract total RNA, and RNA quality was then checked on an Agilent 2100 Bioanalyzer.

The chain employs TRBV29-1 and TRBJ2-1, with the identity of the D gene unclear. The source material was blood. The TCR sequence derives from a man younger than 30 with Graves' hyperthyroidism. The DNA is TGCAGCGTTGGTAGTGAGCAGTTCTTC. This translates into CSVGSEQFF.